The following is a T cell receptor beta chain sequence with its context. There is no known antigen for this receptor. The input lacks base qualities; no much larger clone sits a single base away. This entry is derived from a study of shared clonotypes between healthy human individuals (dated by TCRdb to 2019 to 2021). Looking at the study overall: The cohort included three men and a couple of women between 18 and 49 years of age. For each donor, three plates each were used for CD4 naive and CD4 memory, two plates were used for CD8 naive, and one plate was used for CD8 memory. The study deeply sequenced blood TCR repertoires of 5 or 6 healthy adults to estimate repertoire size and the extent of clonotype sharing between individuals. Different laboratories and diverse techniques were used to prepare libraries and sequence TCR repertoires, to increase sequencing depth and limit assay-specific biases. Leukapheresis yielded between about 0.94 and 8.9 billion PBMCs per donor.

CD8 naive samples were obtained by positive selection for CCR7 among CD45RO-negative cells, yielding a CD45RA+CCR7+ population from which TemRA cells were excluded. Donors were healthy HIV-negative adults with no recently reported acute infections or vaccinations. Every donor was a Caucasian adult living in Nashville, Tennessee, USA. Blood was collected by leukapheresis, and PBMCs were isolated by Ficoll-Histopaque density gradient centrifugation and then cryopreserved in liquid nitrogen vapor phase. Analytical flow cytometry was used to check the purity and quantity of each magnetically sorted T cell population. Genomic DNA was isolated from each sorted fraction and quantified by UV absorbance on a Nanodrop 2000c. Using the deep immunoSEQ assay, multiplex PCR amplified TCR CDR3 regions from genomic DNA. Extracted genomic DNA from each cell subset was spread evenly across all wells of several immunoSEQ 96-well plates, with each plate serving as a replicate. For sorted subsets, approximately 210 ng of genomic DNA, equivalent to tens of thousands of T cell genomes, went into each replicate PCR. Purified libraries were quantified with a Qubit 3.0 fluorometer, sized on a Bioanalyzer 2100, and re-quantified with the KAPA Library Quantification kit. Every immunoSEQ 96-well plate was sequenced on a dedicated single-read 150-cycle Illumina NextSeq 550 flow cell. The authors processed their data as follows. Because the immunoSEQ output included only junctional sequences and no quality scores, the filtering could not be the same as the filtering used for full-length reads. Sequences were annotated with PyIR, a Python wrapper for IgBLAST v1.9, using IMGT germline references to assign V/J genes and CDR3. Reads were filtered out if the reads had weak V/J assignments (E-value above 1e-6), no CDR3, stop codons, out-of-frame junctions, or ambiguous translated residues. A V3J clonotype was defined by an identical inferred V gene, J gene, and CDR3 amino acid sequence. To compute the percentage overlap between repertoires, the number of shared unique clonotypes was divided by the size of the smaller repertoire. Repertoire richness was assessed with RTK rarefaction, the Chao1 estimator, and Recon v2.1 estimates of unobserved clonotypes. Generation probabilities were computed with OLGA for all TCRbeta clonotypes obtained by the gDNA method from a handful of donors. TCRdb's version of the immuneACCESS table is confined to in-frame rearrangements and falls short of the full clone set. An unresolved V gene accounts for under half of the shortfall where checked; the remainder is of unknown origin. The V and J calls and clone size come from that table; D and trimming were worked out from the DNA. The sample table lists a few hundred thousand clones, around 95% of them with a count of one. The top ten clonotypes cover over 0.09% of the sample.

Broader findings and caveats from the paper: Compared with non-shared clonotypes, clonotypes shared by all four sorted-subset donors had higher generation probabilities. Based on pairwise subsampling, the degree of clonotype sharing among donors was expected to be affected by sequencing depth. Because the study included only a small number of donors, the genetic and exposure-history diversity represented was limited. Larger estimated clonotype richness was generally found for naive subsets than for memory subsets. About 4.5% of naive CD4, approximately 3.7% of naive CD8, about 2.5% of memory CD4, and 0.4% of memory CD8 clonotypes were shared across a few donors. Sampling was restricted to blood, and TCR repertoires in tissues likely differ from the TCR repertoires found in blood. Rarefaction of sorted-subset datasets indicated incomplete sequencing despite the large sequencing depth.

The CDR3 numbers 15 residues from cysteine through phenylalanine. The retained sequence is limited to the CDR3, 45 bases, with the frame set at the first base. According to the germline V gene (reference sequence), CDR1 reads MNHNY and CDR2 reads SVGAGI. Ends trimmed: V by 2 bases, J by 5 bases; bases unmatched to a gene: 8. Input material: naive CD8+ T cells sorted from blood. In light of the paper, this sample's cell subset or site label describes: CD45RA+CCR7+. This TCR derives from a woman younger than 45 in good health. The V gene is TRBV6-6 and the J gene is TRBJ2-7, with 8 bases matching TRBD1. The CDR3 reads CASSYSGQGSNEQYF. At the DNA level, the sequence is TGTGCCAGCAGTTACAGCGGACAGGGATCGAACGAGCAGTACTTC.